Listed below are T cell receptor beta chains from one sample, sequenced in a study of CD8 T cells in Susac syndrome. MiXCR, run by TCRdb on the immunoSEQ multiplex PCR reads, gives a single entry per CDR3 protein. The top ten hold approximately 0.11% of the sample, which has around 140,000 distinct CDR3 sequences, approximately 95% seen once. Sample: CD4+ T cells from PBMCs. The receptors originated from a human donor with multiple sclerosis. The CDR3 runs from the conserved cysteine through the conserved F or W. The D gene is left open where the match is weak. The size field is filled for only some rows; it gives once, few, many or a size class.

abundance	d_gene	v_gene	j_gene	CDR3nt	CDR3aa
-	-	TRBV12-3/TRBV12-4	TRBJ2-7	TGTGCCAGCAGCCCGACAGGTTTCGAGCAGTACTTC	CASSPTGFEQYF
-	-	TRBV29-1	TRBJ2-7	TGCAGCGTTGGGGGGCTAGCGGAACGCTACGAGCAGTACTTC	CSVGGLAERYEQYF
-	-	TRBV28	TRBJ2-5	TGTGCCAGCAGTCCCCTCCGAGGGGGTCAAGAGACCCAGTACTTC	CASSPLRGGQETQYF
-	-	TRBV15	TRBJ2-7	TGTGCCACCAGCAGAGGCCTAGTGTACGAGCAGTACTTC	CATSRGLVYEQYF
-	TRBD2	TRBV27	TRBJ2-7	TGTGCCAGCAGTTCCCTGACTAGCGGGAGGAACGAGCAGTACTTC	CASSSLTSGRNEQYF
-	TRBD1	TRBV30	TRBJ1-1	TGTGCCTGGAGGAGCCTCAGGGGGAGCTATAAATTCACTGAAGCTTTCTTT	CAWRSLRGSYKFTEAFF
-	TRBD1	TRBV7-9	TRBJ1-2	TGTGCCAGCAGCTGGACCCCGGGACAGGGCCCCTATGGCTACACCTTC	CASSWTPGQGPYGYTF
once	-	TRBV11-2	TRBJ2-1	TGTGCCAGTCGTACTAGTAGCGATGAGCAGTTCTTC	CASRTSSDEQFF
-	-	TRBV7-9	TRBJ2-5	TGTGCCAGCAGCTTAGGGGCTCTCCAAGAGACCCAGTACTTC	CASSLGALQETQYF
-	-	TRBV5-6	TRBJ2-7	TGTGCCAGCAGGACCCGGGGTCGGGCCTACGAGCAGTACTTC	CASRTRGRAYEQYF
-	TRBD1	TRBV7-2	TRBJ2-5	TGTGCCAGCAGCGCATACAGGGGAAGGGAGACCCAGTACTTC	CASSAYRGRETQYF
-	TRBD1	TRBV4-1	TRBJ2-1	TGCGCCAGCAGCCCTTCCGGGACAGGATCCTACAATGAGCAGTTCTTC	CASSPSGTGSYNEQFF
-	-	TRBV24-1	TRBJ1-5	TGTGCCACCAGTCGTGGCAAATATCAGCCCCAGCATTTT	CATSRGKYQPQHF
-	-	TRBV20-1	TRBJ2-7	TGCAGTGCTAGTCCGGGACTTACGGCCTACGAGCAGTACTTC	CSASPGLTAYEQYF
-	-	TRBV29-1	TRBJ1-1	TGCAGCGTTGCGATTCTAGACGGCGCTGAAGCTTTCTTT	CSVAILDGAEAFF
-	-	TRBV7-9	TRBJ2-6	TGTGCCAGCAGCTATCAAATCTCTGGGGCCAACGTCCTGACTTTC	CASSYQISGANVLTF
-	-	TRBV28	TRBJ1-2	TGTGCCACCCTTCCCTATGGCTACACCTTC	CATLPYGYTF
-	-	TRBV6-6	TRBJ1-3	TGTGCCAGCACCACTGCCTCTGGAAACACCATATATTTT	CASTTASGNTIYF
-	TRBD2	TRBV7-9	TRBJ2-7	TGTGCCAGCAGCCCGGCGGGGGTTTACTACGAGCAGTACTTC	CASSPAGVYYEQYF
-	-	TRBV9	TRBJ2-5	TGTGCCAGCAGCGTAGCTCCCCGGGGGGCGGAAGAGACCCAGTACTTC	CASSVAPRGAEETQYF
-	-	TRBV20-1	TRBJ2-7	TGCAGTGCTAGAGGGACCTCCTCCTACGAGCAGTACTTC	CSARGTSSYEQYF
-	-	TRBV29-1	TRBJ1-3	TGCAGCGTTGCACGGAGCTCTGGAAACACCATATATTTT	CSVARSSGNTIYF
-	-	TRBV20-1	TRBJ2-7	TGCAGTGCTCCCCGGGGTGGGTCCTACGAGCAGTACTTC	CSAPRGGSYEQYF
-	TRBD1	TRBV7-8	TRBJ2-2	TGTGCCAGCAGCGCCGGGACAGGGCGGAACACCGGGGAGCTGTTTTTT	CASSAGTGRNTGELFF
-	TRBD1	TRBV9	TRBJ1-2	TGTGCCAGCAGCTCCCGGGACAGGGGTTATGGCTACACCTTC	CASSSRDRGYGYTF
-	TRBD2	TRBV12-3/TRBV12-4	TRBJ2-5	TGTGCCAGCAGTTTGGCGCTAGCGGGGCGGTTTCGAGAGACCCAGTACTTC	CASSLALAGRFRETQYF
once	-	TRBV7-2	TRBJ2-1	TGTGCCAGCAGCCTCGAACTAGGAGCCTACAATGAGCAGTTCTTC	CASSLELGAYNEQFF
-	TRBD1	TRBV20-1	TRBJ1-2	TGCAGTGCTCTCCGAGGGGGGGACAGGGGGCATGGCTACACCTTC	CSALRGGDRGHGYTF
-	TRBD1	TRBV29-1	TRBJ2-5	TGCAGCGTTGAAGAACAGGGGAGTATGGAGACCCAGTACTTC	CSVEEQGSMETQYF
-	-	TRBV4-3	TRBJ2-1	TGCGCCAGCAGCCTATCGTACAGGGATTTCGGGGAGCAGTTCTTC	CASSLSYRDFGEQFF
-	-	TRBV20-1	TRBJ2-2	TGCAGTGCTAGTATCACGAACACCGGGGAGCTGTTTTTT	CSASITNTGELFF
-	TRBD1	TRBV12-3/TRBV12-4	TRBJ1-5	TGTGCCAGCAGCGGGACAGGGGGCGCATTCAGCAATCAGCCCCAGCATTTT	CASSGTGGAFSNQPQHF
-	TRBD2	TRBV19	TRBJ2-1	TGTGCCACGAAGCGGGAGGGTTACGTTGAGCAGTTCTTC	CATKREGYVEQFF
-	TRBD2	TRBV7-3	TRBJ2-7	TGTGCCAGCAGCTTACTAGCGGGGGGCGAGCAGTACTTC	CASSLLAGGEQYF
-	TRBD1	TRBV30	TRBJ1-1	TGTGCCTGGGGACAGGGGTACAACACTGAAGCTTTCTTT	CAWGQGYNTEAFF
-	-	TRBV29-1	TRBJ2-7	TGCAGCGTTGACGGGGAGCATTACGAGCAGTACTTC	CSVDGEHYEQYF
-	TRBD2	TRBV14	TRBJ2-3	TGTGCCAGCAGCCAAGCCCGCGGCCCGGGACTAGATGTCACAGATACGCAGTATTTT	CASSQARGPGLDVTDTQYF
-	-	TRBV6-5	TRBJ1-2	TGTGCCAGCAGTCAGGGGTTTGGCTACACCTTC	CASSQGFGYTF
-	TRBD1	TRBV28	TRBJ2-1	TGTGCCAGCAGCAGAACAGGGGGACCGGGCCGGCAGTTCTTC	CASSRTGGPGRQFF
-	-	TRBV20-1	TRBJ2-3	TGCAGTGCTAGAGCGGGAGCGGGCACAGATACGCAGTATTTT	CSARAGAGTDTQYF